These 22 T cell receptor beta chains came from one sample sequenced in a study of blood T cell repertoires in COVID-19 (dated by TCRdb to 2020 to 2022). Library generation was performed with the immunoSEQ multiplex PCR assay. Sourced from immuneACCESS, this table was stored by TCRdb with only in-frame sequences that have V and J called. A share of the clones is absent; for the studies checked, an unresolved V gene accounts for under half, and the remainder has no known explanation. The sample includes roughly 160,000 clones, with more than 75% observed a single time. The ten largest clones capture about 2.5% of the sample. The sample taken for sequencing was peripheral blood. Receptor source: a young man with acute or convalescent COVID-19.

V and J are TRBV28 and TRBJ2-2, with 10 bases matching TRBD1. After removal of 4 bases from V and 7 bases from J, the junction contained 12 bases not matched to a gene. CDR1 and CDR2 (germline): MDHEN, SYDVKM. CDR3 length: 17 amino acids. The CDR3, as DNA: TGTGCCAGCAGTTACCTAGGGACAGGGGTTTTCAGCGGGGAGCTGTTTTTT. It is translated as CASSYLGTGVFSGELFF.

The chain is built from TRBV5-1 and TRBJ2-1; tentative D call: TRBD2 (6 bases). Germline CDR1 is SGHRS and CDR2 is YFSETQ. The ends were cut back, 7 bases at V and 7 bases at J, with 18 bases in the middle. There are 14 residues in the CDR3. This CDR3 reads CASSRDSLGNEQFF. DNA of the CDR3: TGCGCCAGCTCGAGGGACTCGCTTGGGAATGAGCAGTTCTTC.

This clone was recorded only once. The chain employs TRBV6-5 and TRBJ1-5, with D maybe TRBD1 (5 bases). CDR3 length equals 14 residues. Germline values: CDR1 MNHEY, CDR2 SVGAGI. V was clipped by 8 bases and J by 0 bases, with 11 bases between them. CDR3 DNA sequence: TGTGCCAGCGGGGGGGGGTATAGCAATCAGCCCCAGCATTTT. Protein product: CASGGGYSNQPQHF.

CDR3 amino acids: CASSILSGDYGYTF. The DNA for the CDR3 is TGTGCCAGTAGTATATTATCAGGGGACTATGGCTACACCTTC. The chain recombines TRBV19 with TRBJ1-2, with D possibly being TRBD1 (6 bases). Trimming took off 2 bases at V and 3 bases at J, with 10 bases between the two ends. The CDR3 is 14 amino acids. Germline V gene lookup returns CDR1 LNHDA and CDR2 SQIVND (reference sequence).

V gene TRBV5-4 combines with J gene TRBJ2-3, with 9 bases fitting TRBD1. J lost 3 bases, V lost 4 bases, and 12 bases had no gene match. CDR3 length equals 17 residues. CDR1 is SGHNT, CDR2 YYREEE, per germline (reference sequence). CDR3 protein: CASSPGTGSLWTDTQYF. As DNA, the CDR3 is TGTGCCAGCAGCCCCGGGACAGGGAGTCTGTGGACAGATACGCAGTATTTT.

The genes are TRBV6-4 and TRBJ2-2; no reliable D call. V was pared by 1 base and J by 6 bases, with 6 bases between. Germline assignment: CDR1 MRHNA and CDR2 SNTAGT. The CDR3 consists of 13 residues. This chain's CDR3 is CASSDFVAGELFF. CDR3 coding DNA: TGTGCCAGCAGTGACTTTGTAGCCGGGGAGCTGTTTTTT.

The chain links TRBV7-7 to TRBJ2-7; 7 bases align to TRBD2. V lost 1 base to trimming and J lost 5 bases; unmatched junction nucleotides: 8. The CDR3 is made up of 15 amino acids. Germline V gene lookup returns CDR1 SSHAT and CDR2 FNYEAQ (reference sequence). The CDR3 region is CASSLGGGPSDEQYF. CDR3 bases: TGTGCCAGCAGCTTAGGGGGGGGACCTTCGGACGAGCAGTACTTC.

This clone occurred a few times. The chain recombines TRBV2 with TRBJ1-5; D is unclear. The CDR3 consists of 16 residues. V lost 5 bases, J lost 0 bases, and 14 bases lay in between. Per the germline V gene, CDR1 is SNHLY and CDR2 is FYNNEI. The CDR3 here is CASSQKVGPSNQPQHF. CDR3 sequence (DNA): TGTGCCAGCAGTCAGAAGGTGGGCCCTAGCAATCAGCCCCAGCATTTT.

The chain combines TRBV2 with TRBJ2-2, with 7 bases aligning to TRBD1. The CDR3 runs to 14 residues. CDR1 is SNHLY, CDR2 FYNNEI, per germline. Trimming removed 5 bases from V and 5 bases from J; junction bases left unmatched: 5. CDR3 region: CASSSDRSTGELFF. CDR3 in DNA: TGTGCCAGCAGTTCGGACAGGTCTACCGGGGAGCTGTTTTTT.

A single count supports this clone. V gene TRBV27 combines with J gene TRBJ1-1; weak D call: TRBD1 (5 bases). CDR3 length: 14 amino acids. The V end lost 5 bases, the J end lost 0 bases, and 10 bases lay between the germline ends. Germline CDR1 is MNHEY and CDR2 is SMNVEV (reference sequence). The CDR3, as DNA: TGTGCCAGCAGTCCCCGGGGGTTGAACACTGAAGCTTTCTTT. It specifies CASSPRGLNTEAFF.

The chain employs TRBV5-1 and TRBJ1-1, with TRBD1 identical over 8 bases. V was clipped by 4 bases and J by 2 bases; unmatched bases: 19. Germline CDR1 SGHRS, CDR2 YFSETQ. There are 19 residues in the CDR3. The CDR3 region has the DNA TGCGCCAGCAGCCACTTGACAGGGGTATTCAGGAAAGACAACACTGAAGCTTTCTTT. This translates into CASSHLTGVFRKDNTEAFF.

The rearrangement joins TRBV3-1 (or the pseudogene TRBV3-2) to TRBJ1-4; 7 nucleotides match TRBD1. With V trimmed by 1 base and J by 7 bases, 6 bases remained unmatched. The V gene's germline CDR1 is LGHDT and CDR2 YNNKEL (reference sequence). CDR3 length: 15 amino acids. The CDR3 DNA is TGTGCCAGCAGCCAAGTGTTAGGGGGCAGTGAAAAACTGTTTTTT. Protein sequence: CASSQVLGGSEKLFF.

This chain connects TRBV27 to TRBJ2-3, with TRBD2 matching 13 bases. Germline lookup yields CDR1 MNHEY and CDR2 SMNVEV (reference sequence). The CDR3 is made up of 18 amino acids. After removal of 10 bases from V and 2 bases from J, the junction contained 15 bases not matched to a gene. CDR3 bases: TGTGCCACCGCAGAACCTCGACTAGCGGGGGGAATCACAGATACGCAGTATTTT. Its translation: CATAEPRLAGGITDTQYF.

V is TRBV2 and J is TRBJ1-2; 7 bases are shared with TRBD1. The CDR3 length is 14 residues. Trimming removed 4 bases from V and 5 bases from J; junction bases left unmatched: 7. Germline-derived CDR1 and CDR2 are SNHLY and FYNNEI. CDR3 DNA sequence: TGTGCCAGCAGTGGGACAGGTCATGAGTATGGCTACACCTTC. Translated: CASSGTGHEYGYTF.

The chain employs TRBV5-4 and TRBJ1-2; 10 nucleotides match TRBD1. Germline values: CDR1 SGHNT, CDR2 YYREEE (reference sequence). The CDR3 extends over 14 amino acids. Trimming took 4 bases from V and 6 from J; bases not matched to a gene: 6. CDR3 sequence: CASSRAGTGDGYTF. In DNA, the CDR3 is TGTGCCAGCAGCCGAGCCGGGACAGGGGATGGCTACACCTTC. The whole variable domain, remainder taken from reference TRBV5-4 and TRBJ1-2, is ETGVTQSPTHLIKTRGQQVTLRCSSQSGHNTVSWYQQALGQGPQFIFQYYREEENGRGNFPPRFSGLQFPNYSSELNVNALELDDSALYLCASSRAGTGDGYTFGSGTRLTVV.

This clone was seen just once. The rearrangement joins TRBV19 to TRBJ1-2; a possible D gene is TRBD1 (6 bases). Per germline, CDR1 LNHDA and CDR2 SQIVND (reference sequence). Trimming took 4 bases from V and 9 from J, leaving 12 bases between them. The CDR3 loop spans 12 amino acids. The DNA of the CDR3 is TGTGCCAGTAGTACAGCAGGGGAGAGCTACACCTTC. Its translation: CASSTAGESYTF.

This rearrangement joins TRBV7-9 to TRBJ2-3, with TRBD1 as a possible D gene (6 bases). CDR3 size: 17 residues. Germline V CDR1 and CDR2: SEHNR, FQNEAQ (reference sequence). The V gene lost 5 bases and the J gene lost 2 bases, with 20 bases spanning the gap. The CDR3 spells CASSQGGGDGSTDTQYF. CDR3 bases: TGTGCCAGCAGCCAAGGGGGTGGGGATGGTTCCACAGATACGCAGTATTTT.

This clone was detected once. The V and J genes are TRBV11-3 and TRBJ1-5, with a weak D call TRBD1 (5 bases). CDR3 size: 17 residues. The ends were cut back, 1 base at V and 2 bases at J, with 15 bases in the middle. CDR1 SGHNT and CDR2 YENEEA come from the germline V gene. The CDR3 protein is CASSLGGVTICNQPQHF. CDR3 in DNA: TGTGCCAGCAGCTTAGGGGGGGTCACTATATGCAATCAGCCCCAGCATTTT.

The J gene is TRBJ2-7, the V gene TRBV27; 12 bases agree with TRBD2. The CDR3 covers 15 residues. Germline V lookup: CDR1 MNHEY, CDR2 SMNVEV (reference sequence). The V and J ends lost 6 bases and 3 bases, in that order; junction bases with no gene match: 6. The CDR3 nucleotides read TGTGCCAGCAGAAGACTAGCGGGAGACGGCTACGAGCAGTACTTC. It yields the protein CASRRLAGDGYEQYF.

The chain recombines TRBV19 with TRBJ2-7; perhaps TRBD2 as D (6 bases). The CDR3 extends over 16 amino acids. The germline V gene encodes CDR1 LNHDA and CDR2 SQIVND (reference sequence). The ends were cut back, 3 bases at V and 2 bases at J, with 17 bases in the middle. The CDR3 region is CASSIGAGTATYEQYF. The CDR3, as DNA: TGTGCCAGTAGTATCGGGGCCGGGACTGCAACCTACGAGCAGTACTTC.

The chain couples TRBV4-1 to TRBJ1-5; D perhaps matches TRBD1 (5 bases). This CDR3 comprises 16 residues. Germline CDR1 and CDR2: MGHRA and YSYEKL. V shed 1 base and J shed 3 bases, with 13 bases lying between them. The CDR3 loop is CASSQAGGPYNQPQHF. CDR3 sequence (DNA): TGCGCCAGCAGCCAAGCGGGGGGTCCATACAATCAGCCCCAGCATTTT.

The genes are TRBV19 and TRBJ1-1; D may be TRBD1 (5 bases). The germline V gene encodes CDR1 LNHDA and CDR2 SQIVND (reference sequence). This CDR3 comprises 17 residues. V was cut by 6 bases and J by 4 bases, with 24 bases left in between. The DNA of the CDR3 is TGTGCCAGTAGGCTCTGGGGAGGGCGGGGGAAGGTCACTGAAGCTTTCTTT. It yields the protein CASRLWGGRGKVTEAFF.